A selection of T cell receptor beta chains follows, all from one sample in a study of spatial heterogeneity in lung cancer. TCRdb re-derived calls from the 5' RACE reads in MiXCR, one entry per CDR3 protein. The profile shows roughly 25,000 distinct CDR3 sequences, about 7.6% of them singletons. Source: PBMCs, taken at surgery. All receptors derive from a male donor with early-stage non-small cell lung cancer. Both conserved end residues are part of each CDR3. A D gene is named only where the DNA matches it firmly. Clone size is shown for a subset of rows, as once, few, many or a class of expanded clone.

D gene	V gene	clone size	J gene	CDR3 DNA	CDR3 protein
NA	TRBV24-1	many	TRBJ2-5	TGTGCCACCAGTGGCGGGGCTCAAGAGACCCAGTACTTC	CATSGGAQETQYF
NA	TRBV2	many	TRBJ2-3	TGTGCCAGCAGTGAACCGGATACGCAGTATTTT	CASSEPDTQYF
NA	TRBV30	medium-sized	TRBJ1-1	TGTGCCTGGAAGGAATTAGCGGAAGTAAAATTTGAAGCTTTCTTT	CAWKELAEVKFEAFF
NA	TRBV20-1	NA	TRBJ2-3	TGCAGCGCTAGGGGGAGAGGGAGCACAGATACGCAGTATTTT	CSARGRGSTDTQYF
TRBD1	TRBV20-1	many	TRBJ2-2	TGCAGTGCTAGAGAATGGGGGACAGGCTTAACCGGGGAGCTGTTTTTT	CSAREWGTGLTGELFF
NA	TRBV5-8	few	TRBJ2-5	TGTGCCAGCAGCTTGGCTGCAGGGTCGATGGAGACCCAGTACTTC	CASSLAAGSMETQYF
NA	TRBV6-6	many	TRBJ1-6	TGTGCCAGCAGACTGACAGGAGCTAATTCACCCCTCCACTTT	CASRLTGANSPLHF
NA	TRBV6-6	many	TRBJ2-2	TGTGCCAGCTGGAGCGGCACCGGGGAGCTGTTTTTT	CASWSGTGELFF
TRBD1	TRBV19	few	TRBJ2-2	TGTGCCAGTAGTATAAGGACAGGGCACACCGGGGAGCTGTTTTTT	CASSIRTGHTGELFF
TRBD2	TRBV9	many	TRBJ2-3	TGTGCCAGCAGCGCCACTAGCGGGGGGGCGGCAGATACGCAGTATTTT	CASSATSGGAADTQYF
TRBD1	TRBV12-3/TRBV12-4	many	TRBJ1-5	TGTGCCAGCAGCAATACAGGGGGTCCTAATCAGCCCCAGCATTTT	CASSNTGGPNQPQHF
TRBD2	TRBV15	many	TRBJ2-5	TGTGCCACCAGCAGAGATGGAGCGGGAGTGAGAGAGACCCAGTACTTC	CATSRDGAGVRETQYF
NA	TRBV20-1	many	TRBJ2-2	TGCAGTGCTCGCCTGGGACACCTCGGTGACACCGGGGAGCTGTTTTTT	CSARLGHLGDTGELFF
NA	TRBV4-1	many	TRBJ1-1	TGCGCCAGCAGCCAAGCCCAGTCCACTGAAGCTTTCTTT	CASSQAQSTEAFF
NA	TRBV7-2	medium-sized	TRBJ2-6	TGTGCCAGCAGCCAGTCTGGGGCCAACGTCCTGACTTTC	CASSQSGANVLTF
TRBD1	TRBV24-1	medium-sized	TRBJ1-5	TGTGCCACCAGTGAGCATCGGACAGGTAGCAATCAGCCCCAGCATTTT	CATSEHRTGSNQPQHF
NA	TRBV4-1	many	TRBJ2-1	TGCGCCAGCAGCCAAGCGAGCTCCGAGAATGAGCAGTTCTTC	CASSQASSENEQFF
NA	TRBV12-3/TRBV12-4	NA	TRBJ2-7	TGTGCCAGCAGTTTTCGCCACCTTAGCGAGCAGTACTTC	CASSFRHLSEQYF
NA	TRBV5-1	few	TRBJ1-4	TGCGCCAGCAGCTTGGTCCCAGGTCGGGATGCAACTAATGAAAAACTGTTTTTT	CASSLVPGRDATNEKLFF
TRBD1	TRBV28	many	TRBJ2-3	TGTGCCAGCAGTTTGACAGGGGGCACAGATACGCAGTATTTT	CASSLTGGTDTQYF
TRBD2	TRBV7-2	NA	TRBJ2-3	TGTGCCAGCAGCTTGCTAGCGGGGGGGATAGATACGCAGTATTTT	CASSLLAGGIDTQYF
TRBD2	TRBV19	few	TRBJ2-1	TGTGCCAGTAGTAATAGGGGACTAGCGGGAGGGCCTTTTCTCAATGAGCAGTTCTTC	CASSNRGLAGGPFLNEQFF
NA	TRBV27	large	TRBJ2-1	TGTGCCAGCAGTTTAGCTCACCTATCCTACAATGAGCAGTTCTTC	CASSLAHLSYNEQFF
TRBD1	TRBV27	few	TRBJ1-2	TGTGCCAGCACCCAGAGGCATTTACCGGGACAGAACTATGGCTACACCTTC	CASTQRHLPGQNYGYTF
TRBD2	TRBV7-7	NA	TRBJ2-2	TGTGCTAGCAGCAAGGGACTAGCGAACACCGGGGAGCTGTTTTTT	CASSKGLANTGELFF
TRBD1	TRBV12-3/TRBV12-4	many	TRBJ1-2	TGTGCCAGCAGTTTGGGGACAGGGGGGAGGTATGGCTACACCTTC	CASSLGTGGRYGYTF
NA	TRBV27	few	TRBJ2-2	TGTGCCAGCAGTTTCTTTGTGGCGAACACCGGGGAGCTGTTTTTT	CASSFFVANTGELFF
TRBD1	TRBV2	few	TRBJ2-3	TGTGCCAGCAGTGAATCAGGGGGCCCAGATACGCAGTATTTT	CASSESGGPDTQYF
NA	TRBV19	many	TRBJ1-4	TGTGCCACCGGAGGGTTTGCGGAAAAACTGTTTTTT	CATGGFAEKLFF
NA	TRBV7-9	many	TRBJ1-2	TGTGCCAGCAGCCCCCCCCGCGGGTCTGGGAGTAGAGGAGGCTACACCTTC	CASSPPRGSGSRGGYTF
NA	TRBV28	few	TRBJ1-4	TGTGCCAGCAGTTTTGCAACTAATGAAAAACTGTTTTTT	CASSFATNEKLFF
NA	TRBV6-6	NA	TRBJ2-5	TGTGCCAGCAGAATGGGGTTAGAGACCCAGTACTTC	CASRMGLETQYF
NA	TRBV27	many	TRBJ2-1	TGTGCCAGCAGTTTTATGGGAGCGACTCATGAGCAGTTCTTC	CASSFMGATHEQFF
TRBD1	TRBV10-3	many	TRBJ2-7	TGTGCCGAATCCGGGACAGATTACGAGCAGTACTTC	CAESGTDYEQYF
NA	TRBV5-1	few	TRBJ1-6	TGCGCCAGCAGCTCCCGGGCCCTAAATTCACCCCTCCACTTT	CASSSRALNSPLHF
NA	TRBV14	many	TRBJ2-3	TGTGCCAGCAGCCAAGGGGGCAGCCCAGATACGCAGTATTTT	CASSQGGSPDTQYF
NA	TRBV15	NA	TRBJ2-6	TGTGCCACCAGCAACATGGCCTCTGGGGCCAACGTCCTGACTTTC	CATSNMASGANVLTF